This paragraph covers one T cell receptor beta chain sequence. This clone appeared many times. The antigen this receptor binds is unknown. Per-base qualities were not stored, and no clone one base away is much larger. TCRbeta CDR3 regions were profiled with the immunoSEQ Assay using bias-controlled multiplex PCR amplification of genomic DNA. As for the authors' bioinformatics: To quantify the absolute abundance of each unique TCRbeta CDR3 region, the sequences were collapsed and filtered. Differential abundance was tested with two models: a binomial (Fisher-equivalent) model and a beta-binomial model that adds time-dependent variance fitted from healthy donors. Clones with fewer than 5 combined templates were removed, and differential abundance was called for clones with a Benjamini-Hochberg FDR below 0.01. Using the form v = (b*log(k)+a)^2, the beta-binomial variance was modeled as a function of the total template count across the two samples. Sourced from immuneACCESS, this table was stored by TCRdb with only in-frame sequences that have V and J called. A share of the clones is absent; for the studies checked, an unresolved V gene accounts for under half, and the remainder has no known explanation. The D gene and trimming were derived from the DNA, and the V and J assignments and clone size from that table. This sample has 100,000 to 150,000 clones in its table, and 84% of those were observed once. Roughly 3.3% of the sample rests with the top ten.

No immune events such as infections were documented for the healthy donors during the collection period. To calibrate time-dependent variance in a beta-binomial model of T-cell clone differential abundance, blood repertoires from healthy donors were used as a training cohort. The training cohort comprised ten or so healthy donors, 3 female and 7 male. On average the donors were around 45 years old, and their ages spanned roughly 29 to 64 years. Whole blood, obtained from a commercial supplier, was collected from each healthy donor at three time points spaced around 13 days apart. For immunosequencing, genomic DNA was extracted from unsorted whole blood. This entry comes from a study of identifying expanded T cells in peripheral blood (dated by TCRdb to 2018 to 2020). For the study in its entirety: Separate aliquots of the same genomic DNA pool were sequenced to produce technical replicates, and four replicates were compared in pairs. Paper-wide results and their limitations: The authors expected that biological variance in healthy repertoires might rise further over much longer intervals, such as months to years. The binomial model flagged approximately 1.2 differentially abundant clones between technical replicates, compared with approximately 15 over approximately two weeks and 19 over about four weeks. Variance in clone template counts between two-week samples significantly increased with total template count across all healthy donors. Both the number of clones called differentially abundant and the false-positive rate were significantly reduced by the beta-binomial model across all healthy-donor time intervals.

Sequencing was done on a sample of blood. This sequence was found in a person aged 18 to 75 in good health.

The nucleotides read TGTGCCAGCAGTCTGGAGTCGGAGTGGCAGTACTTC. Translated, it reads CASSLESEWQYF. Here the chain combines TRBV6-6 and TRBJ2-7; confidence is insufficient to name the D gene. Including the terminal cysteine and phenylalanine, the CDR3 comprises 12 residues. Only CDR3 DNA is held: 36 bases, read in frame from base 1. From a lookup of the germline V gene (reference sequence), CDR1 and CDR2 are MNHNY and SVGAGI. The trim is 5 bases for V and 9 bases for J, with a gap of 14 bases between the germline ends.